This TCR beta chain was captured in a study of blood T cell repertoires in COVID-19. Turning to the study itself: Sites across the United States, Italy and Spain contributed samples from acute and convalescent COVID-19.

Per the authors' pipeline: Reference gene primers were amplified, and this amplification served to estimate nucleated cell counts. TCRdb's copy holds only in-frame clones and misses some; the assay was immunoSEQ multiplex PCR. V, J and clone size are taken as reported in that table, and D and trimming were inferred from the DNA itself. The sample includes around 180,000 clones, around 85% of them seen just once. The junction had 4 bases not matched to a gene; V was cut back by 1 base and J by 7 bases. The V gene's germline CDR1 is MGHRA and CDR2 YSYEKL. There are 14 residues in the CDR3. The V and J genes are TRBV4-1 and TRBJ2-1; 7 positions match TRBD1. The sample comprised peripheral blood. The receptor's source is a man in his sixties with acute or convalescent COVID-19. The CDR3 protein is CASSQGTGGNEQFF. The CDR3 DNA reads as TGCGCCAGCAGCCAAGGGACAGGTGGAAATGAGCAGTTCTTC.